This T cell receptor beta chain was found in a study of CD8 T cells in ankylosing spondylitis. General study findings and limits: Reportedly, disease-linked clones are significantly enriched in ankylosing spondylitis patients' matched synovial fluid.

TCRdb fed the 5' RACE reads into MiXCR, producing one record per CDR3 protein. The table shows just under 95,000 distinct CDR3 sequences, with about 9% occurring only once. This clonotype was seen ten or more times. Its antigen is currently unknown. The sample comprised blood, either unsorted or a sorted T cell fraction (not recorded which). This receptor was identified in a male donor with ankylosing spondylitis or in good health (not recorded which).

CDR3 region: CASSGGDHPVHEQFF. CDR3 in DNA: TGTGCCTCCTCGGGGGGGGACCATCCCGTCCATGAGCAGTTCTTC. The J gene is TRBJ2-1, the V gene TRBV12-3 or TRBV12-4; TRBD2 matches at 8 bases. V lost 11 bases and J lost 8; bases outside the gene matches: 17. This CDR3 is built from 15 residues.